The 26 T cell receptor beta chains listed next were all sequenced from one sample in a study of blood T cell repertoires in COVID-19. Here immunoSEQ multiplex PCR was the method, and the copy in TCRdb shows in-frame clones only, minus some. Of roughly 150,000 clones listed, over 75% are singletons. The source material was peripheral blood. These receptors came from a man in his sixties with active or convalescent COVID-19.

The chain recombines TRBV14 with TRBJ1-1; 9 bases agree with TRBD1. The CDR3 is 15 amino acids. Trimming at V came to 3 bases and at J to 2 bases, leaving 4 bases not matched to a gene. The germline CDR1 and CDR2 sequences are SGHDN and FVKESK. For the CDR3, the DNA is TGTGCCAGCAGCCATCCGGGACAGGGTAACACTGAAGCTTTCTTT. This gives the protein CASSHPGQGNTEAFF. The full variable domain, in which reference TRBV14 and TRBJ1-1 provide the parts outside the CDR3, is EAGVTQFPSHSVIEKGQTVTLRCDPISGHDNLYWYRRVMGKEIKFLLHFVKESKQDESGMPNNRFLAERTGGTYSTLKVQPAELEDSGVYFCASSHPGQGNTEAFFGQGTRLTVV.

The CDR3 DNA sequence: TGTGCCACCAGCAGAGATCCTACCACCCAAGAGACCCAGTACTTC. Translating gives CATSRDPTTQETQYF. The rearrangement links TRBV15 to TRBJ2-5; no reliable D call. The CDR3 spans 15 residues. In germline, CDR1 is LNHNV, CDR2 YYDKDF (reference sequence). V lost 0 bases and J lost 1, with 9 bases in between.

In its sample, this clone was seen once. This chain uses TRBV6-2 or TRBV6-3 with TRBJ1-5; possible D gene TRBD1, 5 bases. With 0 bases removed from V and 7 bases from J, the gap between germline ends came to 13 bases. The germline CDR1 and CDR2 sequences are MNHEY and SVGEGT. The CDR3 runs to 15 residues. Here the CDR3 DNA reads TGTGCCAGCAGTTACTCGGAAAGCGGGACCCAGCCCCAGCATTTT. Protein product: CASSYSESGTQPQHF.

This chain joins TRBV9 and TRBJ2-1; TRBD2 agrees at 8 bases. CDR1 is SGDLS and CDR2 is YYNGEE in the germline V gene. The V segment lost 1 base and the J segment 7 bases; nucleotides outside the gene matches: 10. CDR3 length: 16 amino acids. As DNA, the CDR3 is TGTGCCAGCAGCGTAAGGAGGGCAGCGGGAGCAAATGAGCAGTTCTTC. This codes for CASSVRRAAGANEQFF.

This chain uses TRBV19 with TRBJ1-2, with no clear D. The V gene's germline CDR1 is LNHDA and CDR2 SQIVND (reference sequence). CDR3 size: 14 residues. V lost 3 bases, J lost 3 bases, and 11 bases lay in between. CDR3 amino acids: CASSIRRSDYGYTF. DNA for the CDR3: TGTGCCAGTAGTATCCGCAGATCTGACTATGGCTACACCTTC.

This chain connects TRBV4-1 to TRBJ1-4, with 8 bases identical to TRBD1. This CDR3 region has 15 residues. Germline V gene data show CDR1 as MGHRA and CDR2 as YSYEKL. V lost 3 bases to trimming and J lost 8 bases; unmatched junction nucleotides: 8. CDR3 sequence (DNA): TGCGCCAGCAGCCACGAGGACAGGGTCCGCGAAAAACTGTTTTTT. Translation: CASSHEDRVREKLFF.

This rearrangement joins TRBV19 to TRBJ2-3; a possible D gene is TRBD2 (7 bases). The CDR3 sequence is 17 residues long. V was clipped by 3 bases and J by 1 base, with 17 bases between them. CDR1 and CDR2 from the germline V gene are LNHDA and SQIVND (reference sequence). This CDR3 reads CASSIGGGVPGTDTQYF. CDR3 bases: TGTGCCAGTAGTATTGGAGGGGGGGTCCCGGGCACAGATACGCAGTATTTT.

The chain has TRBV28 and TRBJ2-6; no firm D call. CDR1 and CDR2 from the germline V gene are MDHEN and SYDVKM. V shed 8 bases and J shed 0 bases, with 14 bases lying between them. The CDR3 runs 16 residues. The DNA of the CDR3 is TGTGCCAGCCGGAGAGGTACCAGCTCTGGGGCCAACGTCCTGACTTTC. This sequence encodes CASRRGTSSGANVLTF.

The chain is built from TRBV5-6 and TRBJ2-5; 11 bases are a match to TRBD2. With 1 base clipped from V and 3 bases from J, the junction kept 5 bases outside the gene matches. Per the germline V gene, CDR1 is SGHDT and CDR2 is YYEEEE. CDR3 size: 16 residues. Here the CDR3 DNA reads TGTGCCAGCAGCTTGCCTCTAGCGGGGGGTAAAGAGACCCAGTACTTC. Amino acids: CASSLPLAGGKETQYF. The full variable domain, completed using reference TRBV5-6 and TRBJ2-5, is DAGVTQSPTHLIKTRGQQVTLRCSPKSGHDTVSWYQQALGQGPQFIFQYYEEEERQRGNFPDRFSGHQFPNYSSELNVNALLLGDSALYLCASSLPLAGGKETQYFGPGTRLLVL.

The CDR3: CASSIALGAEAFF. As DNA, the CDR3 is TGTGCCAGTAGTATAGCTTTAGGGGCTGAAGCTTTCTTT. This rearrangement joins TRBV19 to TRBJ1-1, with D perhaps TRBD1 (5 bases). The CDR3 extends over 13 amino acids. Trimming cost V 1 base and J 6 bases, with 9 bases left between them. The V gene's germline CDR1 is LNHDA and CDR2 SQIVND (reference sequence).

V usage is TRBV19 and J usage is TRBJ1-6; tentatively, D is TRBD1 (5 bases). The CDR3 runs 13 residues. Germline CDR1 and CDR2: LNHDA and SQIVND (reference sequence). The germline V and J ends were trimmed by 10 bases and 9 bases, with 16 bases remaining between them. The chain's CDR3 is CATTDLRGSPLHF. CDR3 coding DNA: TGTGCCACCACGGATCTAAGGGGTTCACCCCTCCACTTT.

The V and J genes are TRBV6-5 and TRBJ1-1; 8 positions match TRBD1. The V gene end was trimmed by 7 bases and the J gene end by 1 base; junction bases not matched to a gene: 5. The CDR3 sequence is 14 residues long. Germline CDR1 reads MNHEY; CDR2 reads SVGAGI. CDR3 region: CASKYGTGNTEAFF. The CDR3 nucleotides are TGTGCCAGCAAATACGGGACAGGGAACACTGAAGCTTTCTTT.

This chain links TRBV19 with TRBJ2-2; D gene uncertain. From germline, CDR1 is LNHDA and CDR2 SQIVND (reference sequence). This CDR3 is built from 13 residues. V was pared by 7 bases and J by 0 bases, with 6 bases between. The CDR3 here is CASTYTNTGELFF. DNA of the CDR3: TGTGCCAGTACCTATACGAACACCGGGGAGCTGTTTTTT.

This clone has more than one count but fewer than ten. The V gene is TRBV11-3, the J gene TRBJ2-1; D may be TRBD1 (6 bases). The CDR3 is 14 residues long. Trimming stripped 5 bases from V and 5 bases from J, with 13 bases between. Looked up from germline, CDR1 is SGHNT and CDR2 is YENEEA. CDR3 sequence reads: CASSGGRGNNEQFF. The DNA for the CDR3 is TGTGCCAGCAGCGGGGGCAGGGGTAACAATGAGCAGTTCTTC.

The chain employs TRBV7-2 and TRBJ1-2; weak D call: TRBD1 (6 bases). The V gene's germline CDR1 is SGHTA and CDR2 FQGNSA. V shed 4 bases and J shed 7 bases, with 19 bases lying between them. The CDR3 has 15 amino acids. The CDR3 DNA is TGTGCCAGCAGCTCGAGACAGGCCTCCCTGCTTGGCTACACCTTC. This gives the protein CASSSRQASLLGYTF.

V gene TRBV20-1 combines with J gene TRBJ1-2; TRBD1 matches at 12 bases. Germline CDR1 reads DFQATT; CDR2 reads SNEGSKA (reference sequence). V was clipped by 7 bases and J by 8 bases; unmatched bases: 2. The CDR3 contains 11 residues. The CDR3 here is CSGDRGRGYTF. The CDR3 DNA reads as TGCAGTGGGGACAGGGGGCGAGGCTACACCTTC.

The V gene is TRBV6-6, the J gene TRBJ2-1, with TRBD2 identical over 10 bases. This CDR3 comprises 12 residues. Looked up from germline, CDR1 is MNHNY and CDR2 is SVGAGI (reference sequence). The J segment lost 10 bases and the V segment lost 6 bases, leaving 3 bases of the junction unmatched. CDR3 in DNA: TGTGCCAGCAGGACAGCGGGAGGGGAGCAGTTCTTC. It yields the protein CASRTAGGEQFF.

This chain links TRBV18 with TRBJ1-3; 7 bases fit TRBD1. CDR1 is KGHSH and CDR2 is LQKENI in the germline V gene. This CDR3 contains 16 residues. Unmatched junction bases numbered 7, after V lost 3 bases and J lost 2 bases. CDR3 amino acids: CASSPAGQEAGNTIYF. The CDR3 DNA reads TGTGCCAGCTCACCCGCCGGACAGGAGGCTGGAAACACCATATATTTT.

The CDR3 DNA reads as TGTGCCAGTAGGCTACAGGGTTATGGCTACACCTTC. Protein product: CASRLQGYGYTF. The J gene is TRBJ1-2, the V gene TRBV19; maybe TRBD1 (6 bases). Germline assignment: CDR1 LNHDA and CDR2 SQIVND (reference sequence). The CDR3 extends over 12 amino acids. Trimming left V 6 bases short and J 5 bases short, with 10 bases between.

This clone has more than one count but fewer than ten. The chain carries TRBV7-9 and TRBJ2-1; D might be TRBD2 (6 bases). CDR1 and CDR2 (germline): SEHNR, FQNEAQ (reference sequence). V shed 5 bases and J shed 7 bases, with 18 bases lying between them. The CDR3 has 15 residues. CDR3 protein: CASSAGRARWNEQFF. The CDR3 DNA reads as TGTGCCAGCAGCGCGGGAAGAGCGAGGTGGAATGAGCAGTTCTTC. The full variable domain, rest sourced from reference TRBV7-9 and TRBJ2-1, is DTGVSQNPRHKITKRGQNVTFRCDPISEHNRLYWYRQTLGQGPEFLTYFQNEAQLEKSRLLSDRFSAERPKGSFSTLEIQRTEQGDSAMYLCASSAGRARWNEQFFGPGTRLTVL.

V is TRBV6-5 and J is TRBJ2-5, with 11 nucleotides matching TRBD1. CDR1 MNHEY and CDR2 SVGAGI come from the germline V gene. The CDR3 extends over 16 amino acids. V lost 2 bases, J lost 4 bases, and 6 bases stayed unmatched. The chain's CDR3 is CASSYVRTGGGETQYF. The CDR3 DNA is TGTGCCAGCAGTTACGTAAGGACAGGGGGCGGAGAGACCCAGTACTTC.

This clone was found a few times. This may be a read error: a much more frequent sequence differs by one nucleotide. This chain links TRBV2 with TRBJ2-7; TRBD1 matches at 7 bases. This CDR3 comprises 12 residues. Losses at the gene ends were 5 bases for V and 5 bases for J; bases not matched to a gene: 3. Germline values: CDR1 SNHLY, CDR2 FYNNEI. CDR3 region: CASSPGQDEQYF. CDR3 sequence (DNA): TGTGCCAGCAGTCCTGGACAGGACGAGCAGTACTTC. Full variable domain (outside the CDR3, taken from reference TRBV2 and TRBJ2-7): EPEVTQTPSHQVTQMGQEVILRCVPISNHLYFYWYRQILGQKVEFLVSFYNNEISEKSEIFDDQFSVERPDGSNFTLKIRSTKLEDSAMYFCASSPGQDEQYFGPGTRLTVT.

The chain couples TRBV11-2 to TRBJ1-6, with 9 bases aligning to TRBD1. The CDR3 consists of 15 residues. J was trimmed by 9 bases and V by 4 bases; bases with no gene match: 7. Looked up from germline, CDR1 is SGHAT and CDR2 is FQNNGV. The DNA for the CDR3 is TGTGCCAGCAGCTGGGGGGGACAGGGAGTTTCACCCCTCCACTTT. As protein: CASSWGGQGVSPLHF.

Concerning this clone itself: This sample also contains other DNA sequences that code for the same CDR3. The chain links TRBV27 to TRBJ2-2, with 7 bases fitting TRBD2. The CDR3 is 15 residues long. Germline V gene lookup returns CDR1 MNHEY and CDR2 SMNVEV (reference sequence). Trimming took 5 bases from V and 1 from J; bases not matched to a gene: 4. The CDR3 DNA is TGTGCCAGCAGTCCGACTAGCCTGAACACCGGGGAGCTGTTTTTT. This encodes CASSPTSLNTGELFF.

The chain combines TRBV28 with TRBJ2-5; D may be TRBD2 (7 bases). The V gene lost 1 base and the J gene lost 5 bases, with 20 bases spanning the gap. CDR1 is MDHEN and CDR2 is SYDVKM in the germline V gene. The CDR3 covers 17 residues. The CDR3 DNA reads TGTGCCAGCAGTTTATTGTTTTATGGGGGGGGCGGTGAGACCCAGTACTTC. It encodes CASSLLFYGGGGETQYF.

This sequence joins TRBV5-4 and TRBJ2-7; 7 bases fit TRBD1. The length of the CDR3 is 14 residues. Trimming at V came to 4 bases and at J to 6 bases, leaving 10 bases not matched to a gene. Per the germline V gene, CDR1 is SGHNT and CDR2 is YYREEE (reference sequence). CDR3 DNA: TGTGCCAGCAGCCAACCGACAGGGCCCTCCGAGCAGTACTTC. As protein: CASSQPTGPSEQYF.